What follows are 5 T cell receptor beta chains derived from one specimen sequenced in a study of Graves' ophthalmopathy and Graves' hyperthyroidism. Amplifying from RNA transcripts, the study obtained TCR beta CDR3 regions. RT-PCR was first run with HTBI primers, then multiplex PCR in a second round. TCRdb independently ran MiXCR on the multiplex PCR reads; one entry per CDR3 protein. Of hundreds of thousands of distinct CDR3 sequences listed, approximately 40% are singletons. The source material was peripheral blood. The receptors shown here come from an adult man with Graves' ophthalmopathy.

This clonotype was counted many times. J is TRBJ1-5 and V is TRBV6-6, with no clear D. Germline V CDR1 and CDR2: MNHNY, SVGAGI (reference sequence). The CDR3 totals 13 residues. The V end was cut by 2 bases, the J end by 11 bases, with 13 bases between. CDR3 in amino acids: CASSYERTRAQHF. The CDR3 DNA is TGTGCCAGCAGTTACGAACGGACTCGGGCCCAGCATTTT.

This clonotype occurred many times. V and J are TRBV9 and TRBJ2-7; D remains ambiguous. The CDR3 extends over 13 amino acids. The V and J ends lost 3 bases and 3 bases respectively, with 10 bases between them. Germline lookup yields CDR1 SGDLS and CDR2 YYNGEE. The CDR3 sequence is CASSDGTNYEQYF. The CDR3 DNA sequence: TGTGCCAGCAGCGATGGTACGAACTACGAGCAGTACTTC.

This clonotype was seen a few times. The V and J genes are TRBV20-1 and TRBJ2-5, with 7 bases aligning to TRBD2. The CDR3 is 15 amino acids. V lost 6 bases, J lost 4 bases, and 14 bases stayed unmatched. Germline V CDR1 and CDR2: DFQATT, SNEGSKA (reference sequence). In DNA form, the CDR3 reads TGCAGTGCAGGGAACCTTGCGGGAGTGGTAGAGACCCAGTACTTC. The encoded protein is CSAGNLAGVVETQYF.

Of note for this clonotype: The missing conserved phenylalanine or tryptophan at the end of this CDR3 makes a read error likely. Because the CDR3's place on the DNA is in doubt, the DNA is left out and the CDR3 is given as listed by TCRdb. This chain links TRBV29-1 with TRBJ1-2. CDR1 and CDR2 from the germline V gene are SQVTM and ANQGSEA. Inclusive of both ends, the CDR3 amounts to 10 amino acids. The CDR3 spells CSVVKAGRTY.

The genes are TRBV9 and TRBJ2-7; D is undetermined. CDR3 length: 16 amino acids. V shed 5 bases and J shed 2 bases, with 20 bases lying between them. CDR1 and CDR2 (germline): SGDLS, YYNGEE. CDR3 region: CASSWATALQPYEQYF. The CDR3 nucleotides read TGTGCCAGCAGTTGGGCAACCGCCCTCCAACCCTACGAGCAGTACTTC.